The next 23 T cell receptor beta chains were all read from a single sample in a study of response to subunit inactivated influenza vaccine. TCRdb used MiXCR to reprocess the RT-PCR reads, holding one entry per CDR3 protein. The table has about 500,000 distinct CDR3 sequences, 10% to 15% seen once. The sample was PBMCs from blood, taken roughly 48 days after vaccination. These receptors were obtained from a man aged 50-59 years who received an inactivated influenza vaccine.

This clonotype appeared many times. The chain is built from TRBV12-3 or TRBV12-4 and TRBJ2-3; no definite D call. Deletions cut 6 bases from V and 0 bases from J, with 7 bases between. The CDR3 runs 13 residues. The CDR3 DNA reads as TGTGCCAGCAGATACTCTAGCACAGATACGCAGTATTTT. Translated, it gives CASRYSSTDTQYF.

The V call is TRBV7-2, the J call TRBJ1-2; a weak D match, TRBD1 (6 bases). The length of the CDR3 is 12 residues. Germline V gives CDR1 SGHTA, CDR2 FQGNSA. Trimming stripped 1 base from V and 6 bases from J, with 6 bases between. The CDR3 region has the DNA TGTGCCAGCAGCTTAGAGGGGGATGGCTACACCTTC. Its translation: CASSLEGDGYTF.

For this clonotype: Just one base apart from a much larger clone, this may be a read error. The chain has TRBV10-3 and TRBJ2-3; weak D call: TRBD2 (5 bases). Germline CDR1 ENHRY, CDR2 SYGVKD. This CDR3 has 13 amino acids. CDR3 DNA: TGTACCATCAGTGAGGGCGGTGCAGATACGCAGTATTTT. Its translation is CTISEGGADTQYF.

The rearrangement links TRBV5-1 to TRBJ1-1, with D possibly matching TRBD1 (6 bases). Per germline, CDR1 SGHRS and CDR2 YFSETQ. CDR3 length: 13 residues. V was cut by 0 bases and J by 11 bases, with 14 bases left in between. This CDR3 reads CASSLGGGAEAFF. The CDR3 DNA reads as TGCGCCAGCAGCTTGGGCGGGGGGGCCGAGGCTTTCTTT.

Many counts were recorded for this clonotype. Here the CDR3 reads CASRSLGSEQYF. CDR3 bases: TGTGCCAGCAGATCACTAGGTTCCGAGCAGTACTTC. J is TRBJ2-7 and V is TRBV7-2; maybe TRBD2 (5 bases). This CDR3 contains 12 residues. Germline V gene lookup returns CDR1 SGHTA and CDR2 FQGNSA. Trimming left V 6 bases short and J 6 bases short, with 12 bases between.

V is TRBV20-1 and J is TRBJ2-3, with 10 bases fitting TRBD2. In germline, CDR1 is DFQATT, CDR2 SNEGSKA (reference sequence). The V segment lost 6 bases and the J segment 4 bases; nucleotides outside the gene matches: 10. CDR3 length: 15 amino acids. CDR3 residues: CSATPSGGVPDTQYF. The CDR3 nucleotides are TGCAGTGCAACCCCAAGCGGGGGGGTCCCAGATACGCAGTATTTT.

The chain has TRBV12-3 or TRBV12-4 and TRBJ2-7, with 8 bases matching TRBD1. CDR3 size: 15 residues. J lost 6 bases, V lost 4 bases, and 11 bases had no gene match. CDR3 protein: CASSSGRTGLTEQYF. As DNA, the CDR3 is TGTGCCAGCAGTTCCGGCCGGACAGGGTTGACCGAGCAGTACTTC.

This clonotype was seen many times. The genes are TRBV29-1 and TRBJ1-5; D not certain. The V and J ends lost 5 bases and 3 bases respectively, with 8 bases between them. The germline V gene encodes CDR1 SQVTM and CDR2 ANQGSEA. This CDR3 comprises 12 residues. CDR3 residues: CSVCDYNQPQHF. CDR3 coding DNA: TGCAGCGTTTGTGACTACAATCAGCCCCAGCATTTT.

The chain couples TRBV5-1 to TRBJ2-7; D ambiguous. V shed 4 bases and J shed 3 bases, with 14 bases lying between them. The CDR3 length is 14 residues. Germline-derived CDR1 and CDR2 are SGHRS and YFSETQ. The CDR3: CASSLGWVGYEQYF. The CDR3 bases are TGCGCCAGCAGCCTTGGTTGGGTAGGCTACGAGCAGTACTTC.

This clonotype has a handful of counts. Here the CDR3 reads CASSPDRVAPLHF. The CDR3 DNA sequence: TGTGCCAGCAGTCCGGACAGGGTTGCACCCCTCCACTTT. The V gene is TRBV12-3 or TRBV12-4, the J gene TRBJ1-6, with TRBD1 matching 8 bases. The V segment lost 5 bases and the J segment 11 bases; nucleotides outside the gene matches: 5. This CDR3 has 13 amino acids.

The rearrangement joins TRBV11-2 to TRBJ2-1, with 9 nucleotides matching TRBD2. V dropped 7 bases and J dropped 0; count of bases not matched to a gene: 7. Germline loops: CDR1 SGHAT, CDR2 FQNNGV. This CDR3 spans 16 amino acids. CDR3 sequence: CASTIIAGVSYNEQFF. CDR3 DNA sequence: TGTGCCAGCACCATAATAGCGGGGGTCTCCTACAATGAGCAGTTCTTC.

This clonotype was detected ten times or more. V is TRBV7-8 and J is TRBJ2-7, with 9 bases fitting TRBD1. The CDR3 runs 17 residues. Germline-derived CDR1 and CDR2 are SGHVS and FQNEAQ. Germline trimming cut 1 base from V and 3 bases from J; bases unmatched to any gene: 10. CDR3 nucleotides: TGTGCCAGCAGCTTAGGATGGGGGGGGACAGGGATCTACGAGCAGTACTTC. It encodes CASSLGWGGTGIYEQYF.

In regard to this clonotype: One end of the junction does not line up with germline, which may come from a read error. The chain couples TRBV6-5 to TRBJ2-1; the match to TRBD2 covers 13 bases. The CDR3 is 15 residues long. Germline V CDR1 and CDR2: MNHEY, SVGAGI. The CDR3: CDSSYWTSGGGEQFF. CDR3 nucleotide sequence: TGTGACAGCAGTTATTGGACTAGCGGGGGAGGTGAGCAGTTCTTC.

This chain joins TRBV4-2 and TRBJ2-3; no firm D call. V lost 0 bases, J lost 7 bases, and 11 bases lay in between. CDR1 LGHNA and CDR2 YNFKEQ come from the germline V gene. CDR3 length: 14 amino acids. The CDR3 loop reads CASSQEVRANTQYF. The CDR3 nucleotides read TGTGCCAGCAGCCAAGAGGTTCGGGCGAATACGCAGTATTTT.

V usage is TRBV20-1 and J usage is TRBJ2-3; 7 bases match TRBD2. CDR1 is DFQATT and CDR2 is SNEGSKA in the germline V gene (reference sequence). This CDR3 is 17 amino acids long. V lost 1 base to trimming and J lost 0 bases; unmatched junction nucleotides: 10. This CDR3 is CSARAGAGTISTDTQYF. The CDR3 DNA follows: TGCAGTGCTAGAGCCGGAGCGGGAACCATTAGCACAGATACGCAGTATTTT.

This clonotype was recorded at least ten times. The CDR3 protein is CASSSQGADNSPLHF. The CDR3 DNA follows: TGTGCCAGCTCGTCCCAGGGGGCAGATAATTCACCCCTCCACTTT. The chain has TRBV6-1 and TRBJ1-6; 8 bases line up with TRBD1. This CDR3 is built from 15 residues. V lost 8 bases to trimming and J lost 5 bases; unmatched junction nucleotides: 8. CDR1 is MNHNS, CDR2 SASEGT, per germline.

This clonotype was recorded a few times. This sequence joins TRBV7-2 and TRBJ2-3; 7 bases are a match to TRBD2. Germline values: CDR1 SGHTA, CDR2 FQGNSA. This CDR3 has 14 residues. With V trimmed by 5 bases and J by 4 bases, 6 bases remained unmatched. The CDR3, as DNA: TGTGCCAGCAGCCCGAGACTAGCCTCAGATACGCAGTATTTT. Its translation: CASSPRLASDTQYF.

In this sample, this clonotype turned up a few times. The chain's CDR3 is CASSWTGTGGGYTF. As DNA, the CDR3 is TGCGCCAGCAGCTGGACCGGGACAGGGGGCGGCTACACCTTC. The genes are TRBV5-1 and TRBJ1-2; 12 nucleotides match TRBD1. Germline V lookup: CDR1 SGHRS, CDR2 YFSETQ. Unmatched junction bases numbered 5, after V lost 3 bases and J lost 8 bases. This CDR3 spans 14 amino acids.

This clonotype has a count of ten or more. This sequence joins TRBV7-9 and TRBJ2-7; 8 bases align to TRBD1. V dropped 4 bases and J dropped 3; count of bases not matched to a gene: 11. Per germline, CDR1 SEHNR and CDR2 FQNEAQ (reference sequence). This CDR3 comprises 16 residues. For the CDR3, the DNA is TGTGCCAGCAGCTCCTACAGGACAGGGTCTATCTACGAGCAGTACTTC. The encoded protein is CASSSYRTGSIYEQYF.

This rearrangement joins TRBV20-1 to TRBJ2-1; the match to TRBD2 covers 8 bases. The CDR3 is 16 amino acids. Trimming cost V 0 bases and J 9 bases; bases outside gene matches: 13. In germline, CDR1 is DFQATT, CDR2 SNEGSKA (reference sequence). CDR3 amino acids: CSARDRVGGRRGEQFF. The DNA for the CDR3 is TGCAGTGCTAGAGATCGCGTGGGCGGGAGGAGAGGTGAGCAGTTCTTC.

This clonotype was detected a few times. Germline is not matched at one junction end, which may reflect a read error. This chain connects TRBV7-9 to TRBJ1-2; D not resolved. CDR3 size: 12 residues. Germline loops: CDR1 SEHNR, CDR2 FQNEAQ (reference sequence). The CDR3 coding sequence is TGTGCCAGCAGCTTATTGACATCACTCGAATTATTC. Its protein product is CASSLLTSLELF. Looking up the rest from reference TRBV7-9 and TRBJ1-2 gives the full variable domain: DTGVSQNPRHKITKRGQNVTFRCDPISEHNRLYWYRQTLGQGPEFLTYFQNEAQLEKSRLLSDRFSAERPKGSFSTLEIQRTEQGDSAMYLCASSLLTSLELFGSGTRLTVV.

DNA of the CDR3: TGTGCCAGCAGTAAACTAGCGGGGATAAAATACAATGAGCAGTTCTTC. Encoded protein: CASSKLAGIKYNEQFF. V and J are TRBV28 and TRBJ2-1, with TRBD2 matching over 10 bases. This CDR3 has 16 amino acids. Trimming at V came to 5 bases and at J to 4 bases, leaving 8 bases not matched to a gene. Germline V CDR1 and CDR2: MDHEN, SYDVKM.

The chain employs TRBV7-2 and TRBJ2-7; TRBD2 matches at 9 bases. The ends lost 3 bases at V and 3 bases at J; junction bases unmatched: 6. The germline gives CDR1 SGHTA, CDR2 FQGNSA. This CDR3 region has 15 residues. The CDR3 spells CASSFSGGRSYEQYF. CDR3 DNA: TGTGCCAGCAGCTTTAGCGGGGGTCGTAGCTACGAGCAGTACTTC.